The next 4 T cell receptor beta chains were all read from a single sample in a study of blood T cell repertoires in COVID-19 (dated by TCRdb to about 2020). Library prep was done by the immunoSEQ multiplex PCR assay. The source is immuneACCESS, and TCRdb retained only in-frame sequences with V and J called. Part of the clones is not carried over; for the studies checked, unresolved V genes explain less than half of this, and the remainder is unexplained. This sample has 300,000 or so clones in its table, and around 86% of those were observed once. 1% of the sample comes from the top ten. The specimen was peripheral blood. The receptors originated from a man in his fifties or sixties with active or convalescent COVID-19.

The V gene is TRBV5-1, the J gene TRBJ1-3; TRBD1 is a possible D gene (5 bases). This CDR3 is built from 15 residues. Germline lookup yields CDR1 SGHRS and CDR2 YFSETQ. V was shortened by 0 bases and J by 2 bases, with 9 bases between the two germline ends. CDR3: CASSLEAGTGNTIYF. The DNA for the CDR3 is TGCGCCAGCAGCTTGGAGGCAGGGACTGGAAACACCATATATTTT.

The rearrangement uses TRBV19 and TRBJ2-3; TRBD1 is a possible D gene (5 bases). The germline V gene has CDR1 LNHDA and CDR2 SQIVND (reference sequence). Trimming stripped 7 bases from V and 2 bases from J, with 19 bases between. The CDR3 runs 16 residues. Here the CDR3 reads CASTVKAGYPTDTQYF. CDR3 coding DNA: TGTGCCAGTACTGTGAAGGCAGGGTACCCCACAGATACGCAGTATTTT. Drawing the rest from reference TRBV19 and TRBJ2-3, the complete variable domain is DGGITQSPKYLFRKEGQNVTLSCEQNLNHDAMYWYRQDPGQGLRLIYYSQIVNDFQKGDIAEGYSVSREKKESFPLTVTSAQKNPTAFYLCASTVKAGYPTDTQYFGPGTRLTVL.

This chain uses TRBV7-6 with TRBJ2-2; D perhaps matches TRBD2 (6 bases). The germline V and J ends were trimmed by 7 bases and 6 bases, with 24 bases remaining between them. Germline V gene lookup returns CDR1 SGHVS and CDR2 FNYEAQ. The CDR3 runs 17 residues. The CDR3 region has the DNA TGTGCCAGCAAATTAGGAGGGCAGGTCGTTTCCCCCGGGGAGCTGTTTTTT. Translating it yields CASKLGGQVVSPGELFF.

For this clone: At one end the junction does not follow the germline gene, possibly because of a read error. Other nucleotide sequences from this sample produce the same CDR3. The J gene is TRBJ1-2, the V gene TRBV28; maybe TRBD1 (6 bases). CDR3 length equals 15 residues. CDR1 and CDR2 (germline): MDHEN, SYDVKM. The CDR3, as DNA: TGTGCCAGCAGTTTTGGACAGAGATCTAACTATGGCTATACCTTC. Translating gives CASSFGQRSNYGYTF.